A selection of T cell receptor beta chains follows, all from one sample in a study of CXCR3-negative and CXCR3-positive naive CD8 T cells. TCRdb reworked the 5' RACE reads into one entry per CDR3 protein, no DNA. This sample's table has roughly 28,000 distinct CDR3 sequences. Sample: memory CD8+ T cells from blood. These TCRs come from a human donor in good health. Some clones in this sample may be carry-over from other donors' samples. Both conserved end residues are part of each CDR3. A row's size may be missing; if present it is once, few, many or a size class.

>TRBV25-1|medium-sized|TRBJ1-1
CASSENRGRTEAFF
>TRBV29-1|NA|TRBJ2-3
CSVPFRTGEGRAF
>TRBV7-6|NA|TRBJ1-1
CASSSGWIAFF
>TRBV10-3|NA|TRBJ2-1
CAISDGRGDYNEQFF
>TRBV7-9|NA|TRBJ1-1
CASRQSGDGGTEAFF
>TRBV7-9|NA|TRBJ2-5
CASSLGDGQETQYF
>TRBV12-3/TRBV12-4|NA|TRBJ2-2
CASSFLNANTGELFF
>TRBV7-3|NA|TRBJ2-1
CASSNWDRVNEQFF
>TRBV27|NA|TRBJ2-7
CASRAGTGTPYEQYF
>TRBV20-1|NA|TRBJ2-1
CSARDPGLSYNEQFF
>TRBV9|NA|TRBJ2-1
CASSVSRDRGAGAENEQFF
>TRBV20-1|medium-sized|TRBJ2-3
CSARDRVSGGPQYF
>TRBV12-3/TRBV12-4|NA|TRBJ2-7
CATKGGTAYEQYF
>TRBV6-1|NA|TRBJ2-4
CASSPGGLGKNIQYF
>TRBV7-3|NA|TRBJ2-7
CASSSGLSYEQYF
>TRBV29-1|NA|TRBJ2-4
CSVEGLENIQYF
>TRBV28|NA|TRBJ2-3
CASSLRGSTDTQYF
>TRBV7-2|NA|TRBJ2-1
CASSFGGTYNEQFF
>TRBV6-1|NA|TRBJ2-7
CASRKTGIVFYEQYF
>TRBV14|NA|TRBJ2-1
CASSQEGVWNEQFF
>TRBV7-2|NA|TRBJ2-1
CASSLGVIGGLEQFF
>TRBV27|medium-sized|TRBJ2-2
CASSLWVGEGNTGELFF
>TRBV28|NA|TRBJ1-2
CASSLPGDYGYTF